Shown below are 15 T cell receptor beta chains from a single sample sequenced in a study of graft-versus-host responses after intestinal transplantation (TCRdb year 2021). Libraries were built with the immunoSEQ multiplex PCR assay. TCRdb limited this immuneACCESS table to in-frame rearrangements with V and J called. A share of clones is missing; checked studies link under half to unresolved V genes, and the rest is unexplained. A total of over 65,000 clones appear in this sample, roughly 91% of them only once. Less than 0.1% of the sample lies in the top ten. In light of the paper, this sample's time point label describes: cells obtained before transplantation from donor or recipient. Their antigens are not known. This specimen was unstimulated CD4+ T cells sorted from spleen or lymph node cells, taken before intestinal transplant. The receptor source for this set is a human donor who received an intestinal transplant.

The V gene is TRBV30, the J gene TRBJ1-5; D gene uncertain. The ends were cut back, 5 bases at V and 1 base at J, with 12 bases in the middle. The CDR3 is 14 residues long. Germline-derived CDR1 and CDR2 are GTSNPN and SVGIG (reference sequence). The CDR3 nucleotides read TGTGCCTGGCCTCGGGGTCGCAGCAATCAGCCCCAGCATTTT. It encodes CAWPRGRSNQPQHF.

V gene TRBV18 combines with J gene TRBJ2-6; TRBD2 aligns across 10 bases. Germline V lookup: CDR1 KGHSH, CDR2 LQKENI. The trim removed 1 base at V and 0 bases at J, leaving 9 bases unmatched. CDR3 length: 20 amino acids. CDR3 loop: CASSPLVSGGPSSGANVLTF. The CDR3 DNA reads TGTGCCAGCTCACCACTTGTTAGCGGGGGGCCAAGCTCTGGGGCCAACGTCCTGACTTTC.

This clone was detected only once. The CDR3 DNA sequence: TGTGCCAGCAGTATAACGACAGCTCCGAACACTGAAGCTTTCTTT. This translates into CASSITTAPNTEAFF. J is TRBJ1-1 and V is TRBV6-1; possibly TRBD1 for D (5 bases). This CDR3 spans 15 amino acids. Deletions cut 5 bases from V and 1 base from J, with 14 bases between. Per germline, CDR1 MNHNS and CDR2 SASEGT.

The chain recombines TRBV19 with TRBJ1-5; TRBD1 agrees at 7 bases. Germline V CDR1 and CDR2: LNHDA, SQIVND (reference sequence). The CDR3 has 15 residues. J was trimmed by 2 bases and V by 9 bases; bases with no gene match: 10. The DNA of the CDR3 is TGTGCCAGCGAACCAGGGGGTCGGGGCAATCAGCCCCAGCATTTT. The encoded protein is CASEPGGRGNQPQHF.

CDR3 DNA sequence: TGTGCCAGCAGCATTAATGCCGAACGGGTGCAAACCGGGGAGCTGTTTTTT. Residues: CASSINAERVQTGELFF. The V call is TRBV7-2, the J call TRBJ2-2, with unresolved D. The length of the CDR3 is 17 residues. Looked up from germline, CDR1 is SGHTA and CDR2 is FQGNSA. Trimming left V 5 bases short and J 5 bases short, with 21 bases between.

V usage is TRBV30 and J usage is TRBJ2-7, with D unresolved. V dropped 0 bases and J dropped 4 bases, with 7 bases sitting between them. The CDR3 sequence is 12 residues long. The germline gives CDR1 GTSNPN, CDR2 SVGIG (reference sequence). DNA for the CDR3: TGTGCCTGGAGTGTAGAGCTATACGAGCAGTACTTC. This gives the protein CAWSVELYEQYF.

The V and J genes are TRBV5-8 and TRBJ2-7, with 9 bases lining up with TRBD1. V shed 2 bases, J shed 7 bases, and the junction held 10 bases outside the gene matches. In germline, CDR1 is SGHTS, CDR2 YDEGEE. The CDR3 loop spans 15 amino acids. The CDR3 nucleotides read TGTGCCAGCAGCTTCAGTCCCGGGACAGGGAGGGAGCAGTACTTC. Amino acid sequence: CASSFSPGTGREQYF.

The chain employs TRBV30 and TRBJ2-7, with 9 bases aligning to TRBD1. There are 15 residues in the CDR3. CDR1 is GTSNPN, CDR2 SVGIG, per germline (reference sequence). Unmatched junction bases numbered 10, after V lost 2 bases and J lost 5 bases. The CDR3 region has the DNA TGTGCCTGGAGTCCCCTCCGGGACAGGGTAGACGAGCAGTACTTC. It codes for CAWSPLRDRVDEQYF.

In this sample, this clone turned up once. This chain links TRBV5-3 with TRBJ1-1; unclear D gene. TRBV5-3 is an ORF for which the function is uncertain. The CDR3 extends over 16 amino acids. V was shortened by 8 bases and J by 2 bases, with 22 bases between the two germline ends. This CDR3 is CARPENGGLINTEAFF. The CDR3 DNA sequence: TGTGCCAGGCCTGAGAATGGAGGGTTGATCAACACTGAAGCTTTCTTT.

The genes are TRBV4-3 and TRBJ2-5; the D gene is possibly TRBD2 (5 bases). The closer fit of TRBJ2-7 to the DNA end suggests the J call may be wrong. Germline CDR1 reads LGHNA; CDR2 reads YSLEER. The length of the CDR3 is 14 residues. CDR3 sequence (DNA): TGCGCCAGCAGCCAAGTGGTAGGAGGCTACGAGCAGTACTTC. It yields the protein CASSQVVGGYEQYF.

The V call is TRBV19, the J call TRBJ2-7; 10 nucleotides match TRBD1. CDR1 is LNHDA, CDR2 SQIVND, per germline (reference sequence). Unmatched junction bases numbered 7, after V lost 5 bases and J lost 3 bases. The CDR3 totals 15 residues. The chain's CDR3 is CASSVGQGEVYEQYF. In nucleotides, the CDR3 is TGTGCCAGTAGTGTCGGACAGGGGGAGGTCTACGAGCAGTACTTC.

The chain combines TRBV30 with TRBJ1-6; TRBD1 might be the D (6 bases). Germline-derived CDR1 and CDR2 are GTSNPN and SVGIG (reference sequence). Trimming left V 0 bases short and J 5 bases short, with 17 bases between. The CDR3 has 17 residues. This CDR3 is CAWSVAGTFENNSPLHF. The CDR3 DNA follows: TGTGCCTGGAGTGTTGCCGGGACATTCGAAAATAATTCACCCCTCCACTTT.

This chain links TRBV19 with TRBJ1-5, with D tentatively TRBD1 (6 bases). CDR1 and CDR2 from the germline V gene are LNHDA and SQIVND (reference sequence). V was clipped by 1 base and J by 2 bases, with 9 bases between them. The CDR3 is 15 amino acids. The CDR3 bases are TGTGCCAGTAGTATAGTCGCAGGGGGCAATCAGCCCCAGCATTTT. Translating gives CASSIVAGGNQPQHF.

The gene calls are TRBV15 and TRBJ2-3, with a tentative D call TRBD1 (5 bases). This CDR3 has 14 residues. CDR1 LNHNV and CDR2 YYDKDF come from the germline V gene (reference sequence). V lost 6 bases and J lost 0, with 10 bases in between. The CDR3 nucleotides are TGTGCCACCAGAAGACAGAGGAGCACAGATACGCAGTATTTT. Encoded protein: CATRRQRSTDTQYF. The full variable domain, rest sourced from reference TRBV15 and TRBJ2-3, is DAMVIQNPRYQVTQFGKPVTLSCSQTLNHNVMYWYQQKSSQAPKLLFHYYDKDFNNEADTPDNFQSRRPNTSFCFLDIRSPGLGDTAMYLCATRRQRSTDTQYFGPGTRLTVL.

The chain joins TRBV27 to TRBJ1-1; TRBD1 matches 8 bases. After removal of 0 bases from V and 2 bases from J, the junction contained 8 bases not matched to a gene. Germline lookup yields CDR1 MNHEY and CDR2 SMNVEV (reference sequence). The CDR3 has 17 residues. The CDR3 region is CASSLSWTGRGNTEAFF. CDR3 bases: TGTGCCAGCAGTTTATCGTGGACAGGGAGGGGCAACACTGAAGCTTTCTTT.